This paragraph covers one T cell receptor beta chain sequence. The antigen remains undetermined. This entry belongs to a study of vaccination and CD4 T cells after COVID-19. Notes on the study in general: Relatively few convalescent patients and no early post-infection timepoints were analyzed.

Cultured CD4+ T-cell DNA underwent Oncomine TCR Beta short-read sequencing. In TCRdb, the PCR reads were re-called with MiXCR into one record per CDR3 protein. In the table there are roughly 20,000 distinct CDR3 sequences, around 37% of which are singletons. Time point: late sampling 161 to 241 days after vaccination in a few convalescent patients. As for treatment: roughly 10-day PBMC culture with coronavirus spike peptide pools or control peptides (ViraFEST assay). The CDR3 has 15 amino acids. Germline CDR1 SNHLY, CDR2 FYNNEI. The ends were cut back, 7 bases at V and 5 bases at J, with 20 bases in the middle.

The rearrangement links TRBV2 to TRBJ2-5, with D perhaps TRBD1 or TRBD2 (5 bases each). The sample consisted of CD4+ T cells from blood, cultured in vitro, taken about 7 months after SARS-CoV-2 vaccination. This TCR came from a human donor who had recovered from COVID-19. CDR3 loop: CASTRGAVLEETQYF. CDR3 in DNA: TGTGCCAGCACCCGAGGGGCAGTGTTGGAGGAGACCCAGTACTTC. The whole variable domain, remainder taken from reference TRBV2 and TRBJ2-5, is EPEVTQTPSHQVTQMGQEVILRCVPISNHLYFYWYRQILGQKVEFLVSFYNNEISEKSEIFDDQFSVERPDGSNFTLKIRSTKLEDSAMYFCASTRGAVLEETQYFGPGTRLLVL.